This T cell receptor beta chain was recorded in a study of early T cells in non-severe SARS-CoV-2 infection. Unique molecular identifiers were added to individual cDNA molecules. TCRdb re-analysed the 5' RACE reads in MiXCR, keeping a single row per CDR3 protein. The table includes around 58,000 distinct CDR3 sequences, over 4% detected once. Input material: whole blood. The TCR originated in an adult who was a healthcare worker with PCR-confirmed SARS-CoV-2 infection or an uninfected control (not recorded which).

The CDR3 protein is CASSHIGGTGAFF. The CDR3 coding sequence is TGTGCCAGCAGCCACATTGGGGGGACGGGGGCTTTCTTT. V and J are TRBV11-2 and TRBJ1-1; a weak D match, TRBD1 (5 bases). Trimming left V 5 bases short and J 11 bases short, with 18 bases between. CDR3 length: 13 residues. Looked up from germline, CDR1 is SGHAT and CDR2 is FQNNGV. The full variable domain, its missing parts supplied by reference TRBV11-2 and TRBJ1-1, is EAGVAQSPRYKIIEKRQSVAFWCNPISGHATLYWYQQILGQGPKLLIQFQNNGVVDDSQLPKDRFSAERLKGVDSTLKIQPAKLEDSAVYLCASSHIGGTGAFFGQGTRLTVV.